The 18 T cell receptor beta chains listed next were all sequenced from one sample in a study of human T cells and chemical hapten exposure. TCRdb itself ran the RACE reads through MiXCR, one entry per CDR3 protein. Among fewer than 150,000 distinct CDR3 sequences listed, about an eighth were seen once. Noted time point: patch test 2, 6 weeks after DPC sensitization. Described treatment: therapeutic diphenylcyclopropenone sensitization with weekly scalp DPC. The sequencing here drew on whole blood, taken in connection with sensitization to the hapten diphenylcyclopropenone (DPC). The receptors were sampled from a woman aged 50 to 65 with alopecia areata. Some clones in this sample may be carry-over from other donors' samples.

V and J are TRBV19 and TRBJ2-1, with 14 bases lining up with TRBD2. The CDR3 sequence is 17 residues long. Looked up from germline, CDR1 is LNHDA and CDR2 is SQIVND (reference sequence). V lost 6 bases, J lost 2 bases, and 6 bases stayed unmatched. The DNA for the CDR3 is TGTGCCAGTAGCGCAGGGACTAGCGGGAGACCCTACAATGAGCAGTTCTTC. Protein sequence: CASSAGTSGRPYNEQFF.

This clonotype was observed once. A much larger clonotype is one base distant, so this may be a read error. The chain links TRBV24-1 to TRBJ1-5; D gene ambiguous. The CDR3 covers 12 residues. CDR1 is KGHDR and CDR2 is SFDVKD in the germline V gene. With 9 bases removed from V and 4 bases from J, the gap between germline ends came to 9 bases. The CDR3 sequence is CATGYVNQPQHF. DNA of the CDR3: TGTGCCACCGGATACGTTAATCAGCCCCAGCATTTT.

The genes are TRBV7-6 and TRBJ2-1; TRBD2 matches 7 bases. V trimming: 5 bases; J trimming: 9 bases; junction bases outside the gene matches: 13. The CDR3 covers 15 residues. Germline V gene data show CDR1 as SGHVS and CDR2 as FNYEAQ. The chain's CDR3 is CASSPRDYWDGEQFF. The CDR3, as DNA: TGTGCCAGCAGCCCCCGGGACTACTGGGATGGTGAGCAGTTCTTC.

This clonotype came up a few times. V usage is TRBV4-2 and J usage is TRBJ1-1, with D possibly being TRBD1 (5 bases). There are 14 residues in the CDR3. V was trimmed by 6 bases and J by 2 bases, leaving 13 bases between them. CDR1 is LGHNA, CDR2 YNFKEQ, per germline. For the CDR3, the DNA is TGTGCCAGCAGTGCCGCGCGGACAAACACTGAAGCTTTCTTT. Amino acid sequence: CASSAARTNTEAFF.

In this sample, this clonotype turned up many times. The V call is TRBV6-6, the J call TRBJ2-7; the D is unclear. V lost 0 bases and J lost 3, with 6 bases in between. The CDR3 spans 13 residues. In germline, CDR1 is MNHNY, CDR2 SVGAGI (reference sequence). This chain's CDR3 is CASSYSSDYEQYF. For the CDR3, the DNA is TGTGCCAGCAGTTACTCGTCGGACTACGAGCAGTACTTC.

As DNA, the CDR3 is TGTGCCAGCGGGGGGACTGTCACCTACAATGAGCAGTTCTTC. This sequence encodes CASGGTVTYNEQFF. The rearrangement links TRBV27 to TRBJ2-1; TRBD2 is a possible D gene (6 bases). There are 14 residues in the CDR3. Looked up from germline, CDR1 is MNHEY and CDR2 is SMNVEV (reference sequence). V lost 8 bases and J 2 bases, leaving 13 bases between the germline ends.

The rearrangement joins TRBV5-5 to TRBJ2-1; D remains ambiguous. Germline V gives CDR1 SGHKS, CDR2 YYEKEE (reference sequence). The germline V and J ends were trimmed by 4 bases and 9 bases, with 11 bases remaining between them. This CDR3 is 12 amino acids long. The CDR3 DNA reads TGTGCCAGCAGCGGGGTGGGTGCTGAGCAGTTCTTC. As protein: CASSGVGAEQFF.

This clonotype came up a few times. The rearrangement joins TRBV28 to TRBJ2-3, with 7 bases fitting TRBD1. Trimming cost V 4 bases and J 0 bases; bases outside gene matches: 7. Germline V gene lookup returns CDR1 MDHEN and CDR2 SYDVKM. This CDR3 spans 16 amino acids. The CDR3 nucleotides read TGTGCCAGCAGTTCCCAACAGGGGATGAGCACAGATACGCAGTATTTT. It encodes CASSSQQGMSTDTQYF.

This clonotype was observed many times. The chain uses TRBV2 and TRBJ2-3, with D possibly TRBD1 on 6 matching bases. Per germline, CDR1 SNHLY and CDR2 FYNNEI. V lost 7 bases and J 2 bases, leaving 19 bases between the germline ends. This CDR3 comprises 16 residues. This CDR3 is CASNVRDTFYTDTQYF. The CDR3 DNA follows: TGTGCCAGCAATGTACGGGACACCTTTTACACAGATACGCAGTATTTT.

This clonotype was seen many times. This chain joins TRBV7-9 and TRBJ2-5, with 7 bases fitting TRBD2. V was clipped by 4 bases and J by 4 bases; unmatched bases: 0. The CDR3 extends over 12 amino acids. From germline, CDR1 is SEHNR and CDR2 FQNEAQ (reference sequence). In nucleotides, the CDR3 is TGTGCCAGCAGCTGGACTAGAGAGACCCAGTACTTC. This codes for CASSWTRETQYF.

The chain combines TRBV10-3 with TRBJ1-1, with 11 bases lining up with TRBD1. This CDR3 has 15 residues. Germline CDR1 ENHRY, CDR2 SYGVKD. Trimming removed 3 bases from V and 4 bases from J; junction bases left unmatched: 4. The CDR3 loop reads CAISDSGTGGTEAFF. The CDR3 DNA sequence: TGTGCCATCAGTGATTCCGGGACAGGGGGCACTGAAGCTTTCTTT.

This clonotype came up a few times. The V call is TRBV11-3, the J call TRBJ1-1, with a possible D match to TRBD1 (6 bases). The germline V and J ends were trimmed by 5 bases and 1 base, with 11 bases remaining between them. The germline CDR1 and CDR2 sequences are SGHNT and YENEEA. This CDR3 spans 14 amino acids. The chain's CDR3 is CASSGGGKNTEAFF. The CDR3 DNA sequence: TGTGCCAGCAGCGGTGGGGGCAAGAACACTGAAGCTTTCTTT.

This clonotype was observed many times. The chain recombines TRBV12-3 or TRBV12-4 with TRBJ2-1; the D call may be TRBD1 or TRBD2 (6 bases each). Between the trimmed V and J ends, which lost 5 bases and 2 bases, there was a span of 16 bases. The CDR3 extends over 16 amino acids. DNA for the CDR3: TGTGCCAGCAGTGGACAGCGGGCCTCCCCCTACAATGAGCAGTTCTTC. It specifies CASSGQRASPYNEQFF.

This clonotype turned up a few times. The chain carries TRBV6-2 or TRBV6-3 and TRBJ2-7; 13 bases match TRBD2. Germline CDR1 reads MNHEY; CDR2 reads SVGEGT. The junction had 9 bases not matched to a gene; V was cut back by 6 bases and J by 1 base. The CDR3 sequence is 17 residues long. The CDR3 nucleotides read TGTGCCAGCAGCCGTATGGGACTAGCGGGACGTTCCTACGAGCAGTACTTC. Amino acid sequence: CASSRMGLAGRSYEQYF.

Note on this clonotype: A much larger clone differs from this one at a single base, so this may be a read error. The chain combines TRBV11-2 with TRBJ2-2; D gene unclear. Germline V gives CDR1 SGHAT, CDR2 FQNNGV. The CDR3 is 13 amino acids. DNA for the CDR3: TGTGTCAGCAGCGTAGGACCCACCGGGGAGCTGTTTTTT. Encoded protein: CVSSVGPTGELFF.

The chain carries TRBV18 and TRBJ2-5, with TRBD2 identical over 8 bases. The CDR3 extends over 17 amino acids. The ends lost 4 bases at V and 5 bases at J; junction bases unmatched: 15. The germline CDR1 and CDR2 sequences are KGHSH and LQKENI. The chain's CDR3 is CASSLRNGPSGSETQYF. CDR3 sequence (DNA): TGTGCCAGCTCACTCCGGAATGGGCCTAGCGGGTCGGAGACCCAGTACTTC.

This clonotype has at least ten counts. The CDR3 DNA reads as TGCGCCAGCAGTGCAGGGGGCACTGAAGCTTTCTTT. It yields the protein CASSAGGTEAFF. The chain combines TRBV10-2 with TRBJ1-1; 7 nucleotides agree with TRBD1. There are 12 residues in the CDR3. Germline V gene sequence: CDR1 WSHSY, CDR2 SAAADI. V was pared by 4 bases and J by 4 bases, with 0 bases of the junction left unmatched.

This sequence joins TRBV7-6 and TRBJ2-1; D unclear. V shed 5 bases and J shed 7 bases, with 24 bases lying between them. The CDR3 extends over 17 amino acids. CDR1 SGHVS and CDR2 FNYEAQ come from the germline V gene. In DNA, the CDR3 is TGTGCCAGCAGCCACCAACGTAGTTTCGTAGGACCTAATGAGCAGTTCTTC. Amino acids: CASSHQRSFVGPNEQFF.